Given below is one TCR beta chain in context. Its antigen is currently unknown. CDR3 length equals 14 residues. Sample-barcoded 5' priming and a J-beta primer mix drove a second PCR of about 6 to 11 cycles. Each cDNA molecule was tagged by a template-switch adaptor that had 12 random nucleotides. TCRdb passed the 5' RACE reads through MiXCR, listing each CDR3 protein once. The repertoire holds hundreds of thousands of distinct CDR3 sequences, with around a quarter as singletons. This entry comes from a study of blood T cells in healthy people across ages. Study results and limitations: Relative to aged donors, long-lived donors carried more naive CD4+ cells and displayed higher diversity.

These data are also associated with another study on T cells of mothers and their children.

V and J are TRBV21-1 and TRBJ2-7; the table's D call, TRBD1, was not checked against the DNA. TRBV21-1 constitutes a pseudogene. The sequence derives from a boy aged 5-17 years in good health. Specimen: blood. The CDR3 loop is CAIPTRPQGHEQYF. CDR3 coding DNA: TGTGCCATCCCGACCAGACCACAGGGGCACGAGCAGTACTTC.